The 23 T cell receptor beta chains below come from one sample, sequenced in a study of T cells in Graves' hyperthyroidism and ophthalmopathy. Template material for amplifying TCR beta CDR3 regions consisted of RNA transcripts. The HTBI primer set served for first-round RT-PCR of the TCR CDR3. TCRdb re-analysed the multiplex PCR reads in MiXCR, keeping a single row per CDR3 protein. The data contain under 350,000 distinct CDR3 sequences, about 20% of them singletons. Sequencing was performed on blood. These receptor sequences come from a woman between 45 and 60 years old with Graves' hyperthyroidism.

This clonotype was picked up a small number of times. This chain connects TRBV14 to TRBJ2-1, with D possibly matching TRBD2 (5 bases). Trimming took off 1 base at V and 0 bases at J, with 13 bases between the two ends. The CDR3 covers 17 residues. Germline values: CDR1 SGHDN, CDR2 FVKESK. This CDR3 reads CASSQAAWRSSYNEQFF. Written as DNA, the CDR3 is TGTGCCAGCAGCCAAGCCGCCTGGAGGAGCTCCTACAATGAGCAGTTCTTC.

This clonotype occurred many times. The CDR3 bases are TGTGCCAGCAGCTTAGGGACAGGGACCCAGTACTTC. This sequence encodes CASSLGTGTQYF. This sequence joins TRBV7-3 and TRBJ2-5, with 8 bases aligning to TRBD1. The CDR3 runs 12 residues. V was clipped by 2 bases and J by 7 bases; unmatched bases: 0. Germline-derived CDR1 and CDR2 are SGHTA and FQGTGA.

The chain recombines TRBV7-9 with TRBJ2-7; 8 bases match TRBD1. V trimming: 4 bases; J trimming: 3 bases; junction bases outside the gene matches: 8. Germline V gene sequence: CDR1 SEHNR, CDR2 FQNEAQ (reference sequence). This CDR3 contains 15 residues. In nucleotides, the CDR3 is TGTGCCAGCAGCTCCTGGACAGGGAAGAACTACGAGCAGTACTTC. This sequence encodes CASSSWTGKNYEQYF.

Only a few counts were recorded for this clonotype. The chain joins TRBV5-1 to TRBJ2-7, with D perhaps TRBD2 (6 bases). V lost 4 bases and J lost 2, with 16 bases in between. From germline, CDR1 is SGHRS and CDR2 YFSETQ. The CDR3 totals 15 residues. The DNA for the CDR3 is TGCGCCAGCAGCCGGGCGCCTAGCGTGCCCTACGAGCAGTACTTC. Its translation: CASSRAPSVPYEQYF.

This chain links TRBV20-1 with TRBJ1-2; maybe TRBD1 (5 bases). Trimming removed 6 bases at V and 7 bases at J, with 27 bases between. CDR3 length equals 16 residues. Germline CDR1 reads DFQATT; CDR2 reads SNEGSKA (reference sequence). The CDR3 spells CSAANPLKGSVGGYTF. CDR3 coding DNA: TGCAGTGCCGCAAACCCCCTCAAGGGGTCAGTTGGTGGCTACACCTTC.

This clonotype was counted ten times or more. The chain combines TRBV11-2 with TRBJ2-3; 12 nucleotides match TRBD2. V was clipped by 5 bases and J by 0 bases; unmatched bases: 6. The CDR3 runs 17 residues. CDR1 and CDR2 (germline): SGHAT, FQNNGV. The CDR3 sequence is CASSARLAGVSTDTQYF. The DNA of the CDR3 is TGTGCCAGCAGCGCCCGACTAGCGGGGGTTAGCACAGATACGCAGTATTTT. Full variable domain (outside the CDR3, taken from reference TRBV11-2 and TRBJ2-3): EAGVAQSPRYKIIEKRQSVAFWCNPISGHATLYWYQQILGQGPKLLIQFQNNGVVDDSQLPKDRFSAERLKGVDSTLKIQPAKLEDSAVYLCASSARLAGVSTDTQYFGPGTRLTVL.

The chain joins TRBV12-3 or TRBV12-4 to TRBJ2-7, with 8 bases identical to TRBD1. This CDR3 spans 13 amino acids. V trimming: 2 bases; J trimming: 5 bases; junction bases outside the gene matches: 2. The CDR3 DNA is TGTGCCAGCAGTTTATGGGACAGGAACGAGCAGTACTTC. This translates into CASSLWDRNEQYF.

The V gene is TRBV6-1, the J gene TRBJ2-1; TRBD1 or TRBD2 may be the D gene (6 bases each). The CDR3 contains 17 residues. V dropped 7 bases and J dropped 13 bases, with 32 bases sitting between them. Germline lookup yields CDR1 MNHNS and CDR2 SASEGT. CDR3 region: CASKTPKSRDTRYEQFF. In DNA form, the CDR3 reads TGTGCCAGCAAAACCCCCAAGTCGCGGGACACACGCTACGAACAGTTCTTC.

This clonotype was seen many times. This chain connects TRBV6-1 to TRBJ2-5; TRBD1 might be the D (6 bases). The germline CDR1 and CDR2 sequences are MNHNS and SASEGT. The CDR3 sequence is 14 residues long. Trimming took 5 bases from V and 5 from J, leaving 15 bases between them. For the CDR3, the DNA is TGTGCCAGCAGTTCCCCGGACAGATGGGAGACCCAGTACTTC. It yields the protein CASSSPDRWETQYF.

The chain's CDR3 is CASSSTRLAGGSTDTQYF. The CDR3 DNA reads as TGTGCCAGCAGCTCGACCAGACTAGCGGGGGGGAGCACAGATACGCAGTATTTT. The chain couples TRBV11-2 to TRBJ2-3; 14 bases match TRBD2. The germline V gene encodes CDR1 SGHAT and CDR2 FQNNGV. The CDR3 totals 18 residues. After removal of 4 bases from V and 0 bases from J, the junction contained 6 bases not matched to a gene.

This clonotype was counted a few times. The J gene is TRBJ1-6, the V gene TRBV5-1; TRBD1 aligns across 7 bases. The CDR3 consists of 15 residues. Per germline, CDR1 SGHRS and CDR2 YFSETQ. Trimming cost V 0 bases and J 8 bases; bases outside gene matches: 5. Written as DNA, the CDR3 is TGCGCCAGCAGCTTGGTAGAGGGGGCGGATTCACCCCTCCACTTT. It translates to CASSLVEGADSPLHF.

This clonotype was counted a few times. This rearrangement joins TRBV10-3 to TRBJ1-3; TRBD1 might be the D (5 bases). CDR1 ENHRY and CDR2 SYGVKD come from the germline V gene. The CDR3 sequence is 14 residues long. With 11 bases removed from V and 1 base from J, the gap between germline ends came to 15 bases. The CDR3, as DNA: TGTGCCGCCAAGGGGCCCACTTCTGGAAACACCATATATTTT. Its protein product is CAAKGPTSGNTIYF.

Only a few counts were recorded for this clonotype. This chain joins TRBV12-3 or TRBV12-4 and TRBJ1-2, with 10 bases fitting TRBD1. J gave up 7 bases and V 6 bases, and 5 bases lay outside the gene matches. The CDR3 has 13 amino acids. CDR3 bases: TGTGCCAGCAGCTGGGGACAGGGGTTTGGCTACACCTTC. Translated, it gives CASSWGQGFGYTF.

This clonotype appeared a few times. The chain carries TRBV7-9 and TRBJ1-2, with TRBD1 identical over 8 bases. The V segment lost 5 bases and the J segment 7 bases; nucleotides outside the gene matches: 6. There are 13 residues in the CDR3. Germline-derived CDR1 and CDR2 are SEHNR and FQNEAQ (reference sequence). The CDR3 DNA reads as TGTGCCAGCAGCGCGGGACAGGCCGGTGGCTACACCTTC. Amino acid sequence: CASSAGQAGGYTF. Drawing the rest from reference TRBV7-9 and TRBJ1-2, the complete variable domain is DTGVSQNPRHKITKRGQNVTFRCDPISEHNRLYWYRQTLGQGPEFLTYFQNEAQLEKSRLLSDRFSAERPKGSFSTLEIQRTEQGDSAMYLCASSAGQAGGYTFGSGTRLTVV.

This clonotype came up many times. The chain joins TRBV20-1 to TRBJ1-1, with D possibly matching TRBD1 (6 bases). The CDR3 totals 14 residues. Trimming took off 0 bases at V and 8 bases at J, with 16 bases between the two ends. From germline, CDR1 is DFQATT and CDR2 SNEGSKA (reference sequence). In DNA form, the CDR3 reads TGCAGTGCTAGAGATCCCCAGGGGCCCGACGAAGCTTTCTTT. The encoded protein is CSARDPQGPDEAFF.

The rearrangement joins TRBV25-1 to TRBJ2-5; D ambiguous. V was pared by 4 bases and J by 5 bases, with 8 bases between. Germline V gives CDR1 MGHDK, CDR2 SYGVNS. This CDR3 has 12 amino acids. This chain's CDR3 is CASSALSETQYF. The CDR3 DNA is TGTGCCAGCAGTGCCCTTTCGGAGACCCAGTACTTC.

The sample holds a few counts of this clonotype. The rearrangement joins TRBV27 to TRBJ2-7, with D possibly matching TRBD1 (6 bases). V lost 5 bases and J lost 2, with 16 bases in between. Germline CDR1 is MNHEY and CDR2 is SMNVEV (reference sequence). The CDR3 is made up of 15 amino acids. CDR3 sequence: CASSPYWGPPYEQYF. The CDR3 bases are TGTGCCAGCAGTCCCTATTGGGGGCCCCCCTACGAGCAGTACTTC.

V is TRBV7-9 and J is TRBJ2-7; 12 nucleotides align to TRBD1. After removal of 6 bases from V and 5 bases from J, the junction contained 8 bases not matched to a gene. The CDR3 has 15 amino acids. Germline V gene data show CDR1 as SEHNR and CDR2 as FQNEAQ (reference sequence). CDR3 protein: CASSSGTGGADEQYF. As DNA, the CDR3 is TGTGCCAGCAGTTCCGGGACAGGGGGCGCGGACGAGCAGTACTTC.

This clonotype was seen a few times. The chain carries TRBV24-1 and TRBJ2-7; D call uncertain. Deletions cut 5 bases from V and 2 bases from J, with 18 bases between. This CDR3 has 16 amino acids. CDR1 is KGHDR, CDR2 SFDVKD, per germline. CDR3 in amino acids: CATSVLRSRGPYEQYV. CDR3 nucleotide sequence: TGTGCCACCAGTGTCCTCAGGTCCAGAGGCCCCTACGAGCAGTACGTC.

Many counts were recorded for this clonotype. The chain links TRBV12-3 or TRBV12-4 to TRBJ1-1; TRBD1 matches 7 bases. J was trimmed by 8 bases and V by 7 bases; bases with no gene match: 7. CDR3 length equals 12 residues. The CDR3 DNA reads TGTGCCAGCACTTTTTTGGACAGGGAAGCTTTCTTT. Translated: CASTFLDREAFF.

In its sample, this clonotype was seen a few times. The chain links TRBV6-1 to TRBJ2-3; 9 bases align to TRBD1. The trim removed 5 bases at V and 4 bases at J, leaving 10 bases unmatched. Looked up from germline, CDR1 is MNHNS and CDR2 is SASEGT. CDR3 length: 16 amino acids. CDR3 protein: CASSSGQGRLPDTQYF. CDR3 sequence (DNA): TGTGCCAGCAGTTCCGGACAGGGGAGGCTTCCAGATACGCAGTATTTT.

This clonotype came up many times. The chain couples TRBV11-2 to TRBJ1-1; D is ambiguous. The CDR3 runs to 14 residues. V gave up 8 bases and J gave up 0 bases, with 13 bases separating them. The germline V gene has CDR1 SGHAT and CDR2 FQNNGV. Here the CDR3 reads CASQGVYMNTEAFF. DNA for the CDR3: TGTGCCAGCCAAGGAGTTTACATGAACACTGAAGCTTTCTTT.

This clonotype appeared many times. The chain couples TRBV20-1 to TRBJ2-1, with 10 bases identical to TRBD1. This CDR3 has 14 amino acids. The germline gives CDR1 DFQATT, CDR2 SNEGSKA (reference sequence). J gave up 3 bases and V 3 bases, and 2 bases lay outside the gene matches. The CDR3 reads CSASRTGGYNEQFF. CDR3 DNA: TGCAGTGCTAGTCGGACAGGGGGCTACAATGAGCAGTTCTTC.